This TCR beta chain was obtained from a study of regulatory T cells in long-lasting Graves disease. Findings and caveats of the study: TRBV28, TRBJ1-2 and TRBJ2-5 were segments that persistent disease favored. TCR diversity was lower in persistent Graves' patients (versus newly diagnosed ones). Newly diagnosed patients shared 966 public clonotypes; persistent patients shared approximately 2,700.

Investigators prepared the TCR beta libraries by applying iRepertoire HTBI primers and Arm-PCR of CDR3 regions. TCRdb re-derived calls from the multiplex PCR reads in MiXCR, one entry per CDR3 protein. The sample holds approximately 310,000 distinct CDR3 sequences, roughly 18% seen once. As concerns this clonotype: What it recognizes is unknown. The conserved final phenylalanine or tryptophan is absent from the CDR3, which likely points to a read error.

Time point here: newly diagnosed GD, antithyroid drugs for less than 3 months. With RNA extracted from PBMCs as input, the TCR library was made. The peripheral blood volume drawn was 8 to 9.5 milliliters, and it was collected into EDTA tubes. The CDR3 is 16 amino acids. Germline CDR1 reads SGDLS; CDR2 reads YYNGEE. V trimming: 3 bases; J trimming: 2 bases; junction bases outside the gene matches: 8. Here the sequenced sample was peripheral blood mononuclear cells (PBMCs), taken at new diagnosis, from a patient treated with antithyroid drugs. This chain uses TRBV9 with TRBJ2-1, with TRBD2 matching over 7 bases. The receptor's source is a female donor with Graves disease. The CDR3, as DNA: TGTGCCAGCAGCGCCATGACTAGCCTTCCCTACAATGAGCAGTTCCTC. Residues: CASSAMTSLPYNEQFL.